One T cell receptor beta chain is described in this entry. Its recognized antigen is unknown. Qualities for individual bases were not recorded, and no much larger clone is one base off. A second Seattle source provided samples from volunteer blood donors who had recovered from COVID-19. The collaborating institutions used their own protocols to collect whole blood in K2EDTA tubes. For TCRbeta analysis, collaborators shipped samples in one of three forms: frozen whole blood, isolated PBMCs, or DNA extracted from either of those sample types. This record comes from a study of blood T cell repertoires in COVID-19 (dated by TCRdb to the early 2020s). Looking at the study overall: Samples from collaborators originated in the United States, Italy and Spain and spanned both the acute and convalescent phases of COVID-19. Where available, HLA class I and class II types were obtained from metadata supplied by the sample provider rather than from assay-based typing. Samples came from the ongoing ImmuneRACE study (first 160 participants) plus 1,254 subjects from 6 global collaborators. The repertoires were released in a freely available public database intended as a resource for research on the immune response to SARS-CoV-2. The material from the prospective study consisted of cDNA or gDNA derived from T cells, B-cell-depleted T cells, or PBMCs. Sample metadata almost always included a de-identified subject ID, COVID-19 status, age in years and sex. Deeply sampled blood TCRbeta repertoires from subjects exposed to, actively infected with, or recovered from COVID-19 were included in the dataset.

On the study overall, not on this receptor specifically: How much clinical and demographic metadata was included differed by source and by participant, and the metadata was provided uncurated.

TCRbeta CDR3 regions were amplified from genomic DNA using the immunoSEQ Assay, a bias-controlled multiplex PCR. On the authors' methods: Within the assay, amplification of reference gene primers was used to estimate how many nucleated cells each sample contained. Sequence reads were collapsed and filtered to measure the absolute abundance of every unique TCRbeta CDR3 rearrangement. For each sample, productive Simpson clonality was calculated as the square root of Simpson's diversity index across productive rearrangements. Not all clones reach the TCRdb copy of this immuneACCESS table, which keeps in-frame sequences only. Checked studies attribute under half of the gap to unresolved V genes and leave the rest unexplained. V and J calls and clone size follow that table, whereas D and trimming were derived from the DNA. This sample gives 250,000 to 350,000 clones in total; roughly 86% of them show up just once. Clones ranked in the top ten supply approximately 7.8% of the sample.

Counted from cysteine to phenylalanine, this CDR3 has 16 amino acids. Only the CDR3 region is kept as DNA, spanning 48 bases read in frame from base 1. V trim: 7 bases; J trim: 0 bases; unmatched bases: 4. Per the germline V gene, MDHEN is the CDR1 and SYDVKM is the CDR2. The clonotype originates from a woman between 50 and 59 years old who had recovered from COVID-19. Recombination connected TRBV28 to TRBJ2-2; TRBD2 fits 11 bases in the junction. The sequenced sample consisted of peripheral blood. The sequenced DNA: TGTGCCAGCACCCTTAGCGGGAGGGCGAACACCGGGGAGCTGTTTTTT. This is translated as CASTLSGRANTGELFF.